Following are 28 T cell receptor beta chains from one sample sequenced in a study of persistence of HIV-infected CD4 T cells. No antigen is known for these receptors. Cells were stimulated nonspecifically with anti-CD3/anti-CD28 magnetic beads. Sorting selected CD4+ T cells upregulating both CD40 ligand and CD69. This was the immunoSEQ version 4 assay in survey mode. TCRdb keeps only in-frame clones here, not all; method: immunoSEQ multiplex PCR. The table records over 35,000 clones, about 89% of them present only once. The sample was CD4+ T cells sorted from PBMCs after 18-hour stimulation, taken from a patient who received antiretroviral therapy. The receptors originated from an adult man with HIV who was CMV-seropositive.

This chain joins TRBV5-1 and TRBJ2-3, with D unclear. V lost 0 bases and J 5 bases, leaving 7 bases between the germline ends. Germline CDR1 is SGHRS and CDR2 is YFSETQ. This CDR3 has 13 amino acids. The CDR3 nucleotides are TGCGCCAGCAGCTTGGGGGGTGAAGATACGCAGTATTTT. Translation: CASSLGGEDTQYF.

The chain recombines TRBV10-3 with TRBJ2-3, with 9 bases identical to TRBD2. The V and J ends lost 0 bases and 2 bases, in that order; junction bases with no gene match: 6. Germline V gene lookup returns CDR1 ENHRY and CDR2 SYGVKD. The CDR3 spans 17 residues. The CDR3 is CAISESTLAGPTDTQYF. The CDR3 DNA is TGTGCCATCAGTGAGTCGACGCTAGCGGGGCCCACAGATACGCAGTATTTT.

The V and J genes are TRBV19 and TRBJ1-6; 8 bases align to TRBD1. Germline values: CDR1 LNHDA, CDR2 SQIVND (reference sequence). The ends lost 5 bases at V and 6 bases at J; junction bases unmatched: 6. This CDR3 contains 15 residues. The CDR3 loop reads CASSDQTGANSPLHF. For the CDR3, the DNA is TGTGCCAGTAGTGACCAGACAGGGGCTAATTCACCCCTCCACTTT. Full variable domain (remainder filled in from reference TRBV19 and TRBJ1-6): DGGITQSPKYLFRKEGQNVTLSCEQNLNHDAMYWYRQDPGQGLRLIYYSQIVNDFQKGDIAEGYSVSREKKESFPLTVTSAQKNPTAFYLCASSDQTGANSPLHFGNGTRLTVT.

V gene TRBV18 combines with J gene TRBJ1-4; 7 nucleotides match TRBD1. This CDR3 contains 14 residues. Germline CDR1 reads KGHSH; CDR2 reads LQKENI. V was clipped by 3 bases and J by 6 bases; unmatched bases: 4. Here the CDR3 reads CASSPRDSYEKLFF. CDR3 DNA sequence: TGTGCCAGCTCACCCCGGGACAGTTATGAAAAACTGTTTTTT.

The chain uses TRBV11-2 and TRBJ1-1, with D possibly TRBD1 on 5 matching bases. The CDR3 is made up of 11 amino acids. V lost 8 bases to trimming and J lost 7 bases, with 11 bases between them. Germline values: CDR1 SGHAT, CDR2 FQNNGV. Here the CDR3 reads CASQQGYEAFF. Here the CDR3 DNA reads TGTGCCAGCCAGCAGGGCTATGAAGCTTTCTTT.

V usage is TRBV15 and J usage is TRBJ2-1, with 7 bases lining up with TRBD2. V was pared by 3 bases and J by 0 bases, with 8 bases of the junction left unmatched. Germline loops: CDR1 LNHNV, CDR2 YYDKDF (reference sequence). This CDR3 region has 17 residues. This CDR3 reads CATSRPAGFHSYNEQFF. In DNA form, the CDR3 reads TGTGCCACCAGCAGGCCAGCGGGATTTCACTCCTACAATGAGCAGTTCTTC.

The chain combines TRBV3-1 (or the pseudogene TRBV3-2) with TRBJ2-2, with no clear D. The CDR3 is made up of 12 amino acids. V dropped 1 base and J dropped 10 bases, with 7 bases sitting between them. The germline gives CDR1 LGHDT, CDR2 YNNKEL (reference sequence). Written as DNA, the CDR3 is TGTGCCAGCAGCCAAGGGGTGGTGGAGCTGTTTTTT. Translated: CASSQGVVELFF.

In regard to this clone: The sample contains more than one DNA sequence encoding this CDR3. The chain links TRBV10-3 to TRBJ1-1; no firm D call. This CDR3 spans 14 amino acids. From germline, CDR1 is ENHRY and CDR2 SYGVKD. V lost 2 bases to trimming and J lost 2 bases, with 9 bases between them. The CDR3 reads CAISEGRLNTEAFF. For the CDR3, the DNA is TGTGCCATCAGTGAGGGAAGGCTAAACACTGAAGCTTTCTTT.

The chain uses TRBV15 and TRBJ1-2; 8 nucleotides match TRBD1. This CDR3 is built from 15 residues. V lost 6 bases and J lost 5; bases outside the gene matches: 11. CDR1 LNHNV and CDR2 YYDKDF come from the germline V gene (reference sequence). CDR3 sequence: CATRENQGAEYGYTF. In nucleotides, the CDR3 is TGTGCCACCAGAGAAAACCAGGGGGCGGAGTATGGCTACACCTTC.

The V gene is TRBV19, the J gene TRBJ1-3; D remains unclear. V was shortened by 6 bases and J by 4 bases, with 10 bases between the two germline ends. The CDR3 length is 13 residues. Germline V gives CDR1 LNHDA, CDR2 SQIVND (reference sequence). The CDR3 loop is CASRTSWGNTIYF. The DNA of the CDR3 is TGTGCCAGTAGGACATCGTGGGGAAACACCATATATTTT.

This rearrangement joins TRBV27 to TRBJ1-6; the match to TRBD1 covers 10 bases. The CDR3 has 15 amino acids. CDR1 MNHEY and CDR2 SMNVEV come from the germline V gene (reference sequence). V dropped 6 bases and J dropped 6; count of bases not matched to a gene: 5. DNA for the CDR3: TGTGCCAGCAGAGAGTGGGACAGGGGTAATTCACCCCTCCACTTT. It specifies CASREWDRGNSPLHF.

V usage is TRBV6-6 and J usage is TRBJ1-5, with a possible D match to TRBD1 (5 bases). The CDR3 runs to 14 residues. CDR1 is MNHNY and CDR2 is SVGAGI in the germline V gene (reference sequence). V gave up 2 bases and J gave up 7 bases, with 12 bases separating them. The CDR3 protein is CASSYSEGYQPQHF. Written as DNA, the CDR3 is TGTGCCAGCAGTTACAGTGAGGGGTACCAGCCCCAGCATTTT.

V gene TRBV20-1 combines with J gene TRBJ1-3; the D is unclear. CDR1 and CDR2 (germline): DFQATT, SNEGSKA (reference sequence). This CDR3 is 11 amino acids long. The V end was cut by 0 bases, the J end by 8 bases, with 5 bases between. The chain's CDR3 is CSARDRDTIYF. The CDR3 DNA reads TGCAGTGCTAGAGATAGGGACACCATATATTTT.

A note on this clone: The junction does not match germline at one end; this may be a read error. Other nucleotide sequences in the sample specify the same CDR3. This chain uses TRBV5-6 with TRBJ2-3, with TRBD1 matching over 11 bases. The CDR3 is made up of 15 amino acids. CDR1 is SGHDT and CDR2 is YYEEEE in the germline V gene. CDR3 DNA sequence: TGCGCCAGCAGCTTCGGACAGGGGGCAGGGAATACGCAGTATTTT. Translated: CASSFGQGAGNTQYF. The entire variable domain, with the rest obtained from reference TRBV5-6 and TRBJ2-3, is as follows: DAGVTQSPTHLIKTRGQQVTLRCSPKSGHDTVSWYQQALGQGPQFIFQYYEEEERQRGNFPDRFSGHQFPNYSSELNVNALLLGDSALYLCASSFGQGAGNTQYFGPGTRLTVL.

This clone showed up just once. The chain couples TRBV6-4 to TRBJ2-2, with D perhaps matching TRBD2 (6 bases). This CDR3 comprises 13 residues. V was cut by 3 bases and J by 9 bases, with 11 bases left in between. Germline-derived CDR1 and CDR2 are MRHNA and SNTAGT. Written as DNA, the CDR3 is TGTGCCAGCAGTGAGGGACTCACTTGGGAGCTGTTTTTT. Amino acid sequence: CASSEGLTWELFF.

This clone has only one observation. The J gene is TRBJ2-3, the V gene TRBV28; D uncertain. This CDR3 contains 12 residues. With 8 bases removed from V and 9 bases from J, the gap between germline ends came to 15 bases. Germline V CDR1 and CDR2: MDHEN, SYDVKM. CDR3 DNA sequence: TGTGCCAGCGTCACCCGAGAGAACACGCAGTATTTT. Amino acids: CASVTRENTQYF.

V gene TRBV18 combines with J gene TRBJ1-4, with D unclear. The V gene's germline CDR1 is KGHSH and CDR2 LQKENI. CDR3 length: 15 amino acids. V was shortened by 3 bases and J by 1 base, with 9 bases between the two germline ends. The CDR3 here is CASSPFQETNEKLFF. CDR3 DNA: TGTGCCAGCTCACCGTTCCAGGAAACTAATGAAAAACTGTTTTTT.

V gene TRBV3-1 (or the pseudogene TRBV3-2) combines with J gene TRBJ1-6, with unresolved D. CDR1 is LGHDT and CDR2 is YNNKEL in the germline V gene (reference sequence). The CDR3 length is 12 residues. Between the trimmed V and J ends, which lost 7 bases and 8 bases, there was a span of 9 bases. The CDR3 sequence is CASNVTDSPLHF. Here the CDR3 DNA reads TGTGCCAGCAACGTGACGGATTCACCCCTCCACTTT.

The chain carries TRBV5-1 and TRBJ2-7; TRBD1 aligns across 9 bases. CDR1 SGHRS and CDR2 YFSETQ come from the germline V gene. Trimming took 4 bases from V and 5 from J; bases not matched to a gene: 13. The CDR3 covers 16 residues. The CDR3 is CASSLTTGTGKDEQYF. DNA of the CDR3: TGCGCCAGCAGCCTTACTACCGGGACAGGGAAGGACGAGCAGTACTTC.

This sequence joins TRBV7-9 and TRBJ1-4; 8 nucleotides agree with TRBD1. The CDR3 is 16 amino acids. The V gene's germline CDR1 is SEHNR and CDR2 FQNEAQ (reference sequence). The junction had 6 bases not matched to a gene; V was cut back by 4 bases and J by 2 bases. CDR3 DNA sequence: TGTGCCAGCAGCTCCAACGGACAGGGCACTAATGAAAAACTGTTTTTT. Translation: CASSSNGQGTNEKLFF.

The V and J genes are TRBV19 and TRBJ2-1; D gene ambiguous. V lost 5 bases and J lost 0, with 14 bases in between. Germline V gene lookup returns CDR1 LNHDA and CDR2 SQIVND (reference sequence). This CDR3 has 16 amino acids. Here the CDR3 DNA reads TGTGCCAGTAGTCGGACCAGCGATAGCTCCTACAATGAGCAGTTCTTC. It yields the protein CASSRTSDSSYNEQFF.

J is TRBJ1-5 and V is TRBV24-1; D possibly corresponds to TRBD1 (5 bases). Germline V gives CDR1 KGHDR, CDR2 SFDVKD. CDR3 length: 15 residues. Trimming removed 5 bases at V and 4 bases at J, with 14 bases between. This CDR3 reads CATSVGQGLNQPQHF. The CDR3 DNA sequence: TGTGCCACCAGTGTAGGCCAGGGCCTAAATCAGCCCCAGCATTTT.

To note about this clone: This CDR3 is also generated by other DNA sequences in the sample. The chain couples TRBV10-3 to TRBJ1-1, with 11 bases aligning to TRBD1. The CDR3 runs to 14 residues. J lost 10 bases, V lost 3 bases, and 7 bases had no gene match. From germline, CDR1 is ENHRY and CDR2 SYGVKD. CDR3 region: CAISEKGQGAGAFF. For the CDR3, the DNA is TGTGCCATCAGTGAAAAAGGACAGGGGGCCGGAGCTTTCTTT.

The rearrangement uses TRBV19 and TRBJ1-1; 7 bases are a match to TRBD1. This CDR3 contains 13 residues. J was trimmed by 4 bases and V by 5 bases; bases with no gene match: 4. Per the germline V gene, CDR1 is LNHDA and CDR2 is SQIVND (reference sequence). CDR3 in amino acids: CASSPGTVTEAFF. For the CDR3, the DNA is TGTGCCAGTAGTCCCGGGACAGTCACTGAAGCTTTCTTT.

The chain carries TRBV7-2 and TRBJ1-6, with D perhaps TRBD1 (6 bases). Per the germline V gene, CDR1 is SGHTA and CDR2 is FQGNSA. The CDR3 length is 15 residues. With 5 bases removed from V and 7 bases from J, the gap between germline ends came to 15 bases. Written as DNA, the CDR3 is TGTGCCAGCAGCGCCAGGACAGCGCAAAATTCACCCCTCCACTTT. The encoded protein is CASSARTAQNSPLHF.

The chain couples TRBV29-1 to TRBJ1-1; a possible D gene is TRBD1 (5 bases). With 5 bases removed from V and 3 bases from J, the gap between germline ends came to 13 bases. Germline CDR1 and CDR2: SQVTM and ANQGSEA. This CDR3 spans 13 amino acids. CDR3 sequence: CSVSRGRDTEAFF. The CDR3, as DNA: TGCAGCGTTTCTAGGGGAAGGGACACTGAAGCTTTCTTT.

The genes are TRBV7-8 and TRBJ1-5; 9 bases align to TRBD1. This CDR3 spans 16 amino acids. CDR1 is SGHVS, CDR2 FQNEAQ, per germline. The ends lost 5 bases at V and 7 bases at J; junction bases unmatched: 12. CDR3 sequence: CASSPGNRGRIQPQHF. CDR3 coding DNA: TGTGCCAGCAGCCCGGGGAACAGGGGGCGAATCCAGCCCCAGCATTTT.

This chain uses TRBV28 with TRBJ2-1; D perhaps matches TRBD2 (6 bases). V was pared by 10 bases and J by 9 bases, with 13 bases between. CDR3 length: 11 amino acids. Germline V gives CDR1 MDHEN, CDR2 SYDVKM. The CDR3 loop reads CATRGGVEQFF. The CDR3 DNA is TGTGCCACCAGAGGAGGGGTTGAGCAGTTCTTC.